The 6 T cell receptor beta chains listed next were all sequenced from one sample in a study of blood T cells in healthy people across ages. For the second PCR, which ran for roughly 7 to 11 cycles, a sample-barcoded 5' primer and a J-beta primer mix were used. Each CDR3 protein gets one entry after TCRdb re-called the 5' RACE reads with MiXCR. This table has approximately 1.5 million distinct CDR3 sequences, 40% to 45% appearing once. The sequencing sample was made of blood. The receptors derive from a woman aged 18-29 years in good health.

The rearrangement uses TRBV9 and TRBJ2-1, with D possibly being TRBD1 (6 bases). Germline V CDR1 and CDR2: SGDLS, YYNGEE. The length of the CDR3 is 16 residues. Between the trimmed V and J ends, which lost 4 bases and 5 bases, there was a span of 19 bases. In DNA form, the CDR3 reads TGTGCCAGCAGCCAGACCGGGACACAGATCCACAATGAGCAGTTCTTC. Protein: CASSQTGTQIHNEQFF.

The CDR3 DNA is TGTGCCAGCAGCTTATATCAGATAGAGCAGTACTTC. Its translation: CASSLYQIEQYF. The rearrangement joins TRBV11-2 to TRBJ2-7, with D uncertain. Trimming took 2 bases from V and 7 from J, leaving 9 bases between them. The germline V gene encodes CDR1 SGHAT and CDR2 FQNNGV. The CDR3 is made up of 12 amino acids.

This clonotype has a handful of counts. This chain joins TRBV4-1 and TRBJ2-1; 8 bases align to TRBD2. The V gene's germline CDR1 is MGHRA and CDR2 YSYEKL. The CDR3 is 16 amino acids. Trimming at V came to 0 bases and at J to 4 bases, leaving 5 bases not matched to a gene. The CDR3 loop is CASSQDKLAAYNEQFF. CDR3 sequence (DNA): TGCGCCAGCAGCCAAGATAAACTAGCGGCATACAATGAGCAGTTCTTC.

The chain has TRBV5-6 and TRBJ2-1; D is ambiguous. CDR1 is SGHDT, CDR2 YYEEEE, per germline. The CDR3 is 15 residues long. V lost 1 base and J lost 4, with 12 bases in between. The CDR3: CASSLSTKTYNEQFF. CDR3 bases: TGTGCCAGCAGCTTGAGTACGAAGACTTACAATGAGCAGTTCTTC. The complete variable domain, with remaining parts taken from reference TRBV5-6 and TRBJ2-1, reads DAGVTQSPTHLIKTRGQQVTLRCSPKSGHDTVSWYQQALGQGPQFIFQYYEEEERQRGNFPDRFSGHQFPNYSSELNVNALLLGDSALYLCASSLSTKTYNEQFFGPGTRLTVL.

V is TRBV21-1 and J is TRBJ2-7; the table assigns TRBD2, which was not confirmed against the DNA. The J call could be wrong; TRBJ2-5 is a better fit for the DNA end. TRBV21-1 is a documented pseudogene. The CDR3 runs 14 residues. This chain's CDR3 is CASSNVRVWETQYF. In DNA form, the CDR3 reads TGTGCCAGCAGCAACGTGAGGGTGTGGGAGACCCAGTACTTC.

This clonotype was found a few times. This chain joins TRBV4-3 and TRBJ2-3; D is undetermined. Germline-derived CDR1 and CDR2 are LGHNA and YSLEER. This CDR3 has 18 residues. V was cut by 0 bases and J by 0 bases, with 16 bases left in between. The CDR3 region has the DNA TGCGCCAGCAGCCAAGACGGCAGGAGCAGATTTAGCACAGATACGCAGTATTTT. Residues: CASSQDGRSRFSTDTQYF.